Listed below are T cell receptor beta chains from one sample, sequenced in a study of blood T cells in healthy people across ages. TCRdb independently ran MiXCR on the 5' RACE reads; one entry per CDR3 protein. The table shows 630,000 or so distinct CDR3 sequences, with around 32% occurring only once. What was sequenced was blood. The receptors come from a woman older than 75 in good health. CDR3s include the opening cysteine and the closing phenylalanine or tryptophan. The D gene is left open where the match is weak. Size tells how often a clone was seen (once, few, many) or the class of an expanded clone, and some rows leave it out.

cdr3_aa: CASRDGERTEAFF; cdr3_nt: TGTGCCAGCAGGGACGGCGAGAGGACTGAAGCTTTCTTT; d_call: .; v_call: TRBV6-6; j_call: TRBJ1-1; clone_size: .
cdr3_aa: CASSQATASTDTQYF; cdr3_nt: TGTGCCAGCAGCCAAGCGACAGCTAGCACAGATACGCAGTATTTT; d_call: .; v_call: TRBV3-1; j_call: TRBJ2-3; clone_size: many
cdr3_aa: CASSPLKGSGEAFF; cdr3_nt: TGTGCCAGCTCACCACTCAAAGGATCAGGTGAAGCTTTCTTT; d_call: .; v_call: TRBV18; j_call: TRBJ1-1; clone_size: few
cdr3_aa: CATSGTSGGSRTGELFF; cdr3_nt: TGTGCCACCAGTGGGACTAGCGGGGGGTCGCGTACCGGGGAGCTGTTTTTT; d_call: TRBD2; v_call: TRBV24-1; j_call: TRBJ2-2; clone_size: .
cdr3_aa: CASSTEQGASGELFF; cdr3_nt: TGCGCCAGCAGCACAGAACAGGGGGCGTCCGGGGAGCTGTTTTTT; d_call: TRBD1; v_call: TRBV5-1; j_call: TRBJ2-2; clone_size: once
cdr3_aa: CASRQSSNTGELFF; cdr3_nt: TGTGCCAGCCGACAATCTTCGAACACCGGGGAGCTGTTTTTT; d_call: .; v_call: TRBV6-2/TRBV6-3; j_call: TRBJ2-2; clone_size: few
cdr3_aa: CASSYPGLGGANVLTF; cdr3_nt: TGTGCCAGCAGCTACCCGGGCCTAGGAGGGGCCAACGTCCTGACTTTC; d_call: .; v_call: TRBV7-3; j_call: TRBJ2-6; clone_size: many
cdr3_aa: CASSWGTRGRADTQYF; cdr3_nt: TGTGCCAGCAGCTGGGGAACCAGGGGCAGGGCAGATACGCAGTATTTT; d_call: .; v_call: TRBV5-5; j_call: TRBJ2-3; clone_size: many
cdr3_aa: CASSSLGSGAYNEQYF; cdr3_nt: TGTGCCAGCAGCTCGCTCGGAAGCGGGGCCTACAATGAGCAGTACTTC; d_call: TRBD2; v_call: TRBV11-2; j_call: TRBJ2-7; clone_size: few
cdr3_aa: CSARDLGSGVNEQFF; cdr3_nt: TGCAGTGCTAGAGATCTCGGTAGCGGGGTTAATGAGCAGTTCTTC; d_call: TRBD2; v_call: TRBV20-1; j_call: TRBJ2-1; clone_size: .
cdr3_aa: CATSVRGDYEQYF; cdr3_nt: TGTGCCACCTCAGTAAGGGGGGACTACGAGCAGTACTTC; d_call: .; v_call: TRBV10-3; j_call: TRBJ2-7; clone_size: once
cdr3_aa: CASRGYRGRGSGANVLTF; cdr3_nt: TGTGCCAGCAGGGGCTATCGGGGCAGGGGGTCTGGGGCCAACGTCCTGACTTTC; d_call: TRBD1; v_call: TRBV28; j_call: TRBJ2-6; clone_size: .
cdr3_aa: CASSLEWDGEAFF; cdr3_nt: TGTGCCAGCAGCTTAGAATGGGACGGCGAAGCTTTCTTT; d_call: .; v_call: TRBV7-6; j_call: TRBJ1-1; clone_size: .
cdr3_aa: CASSLLSYEQYF; cdr3_nt: TGTGCCAGCAGTTTGTTATCCTACGAGCAGTACTTC; d_call: .; v_call: TRBV2; j_call: TRBJ2-7; clone_size: many
cdr3_aa: CASGLTRQGRGTEAFF; cdr3_nt: TGTGCTAGTGGTTTGACCCGACAGGGCCGGGGCACTGAAGCTTTCTTT; d_call: TRBD1; v_call: TRBV12-5; j_call: TRBJ1-1; clone_size: few
cdr3_aa: CASRYRTGGMDEQFF; cdr3_nt: TGTGCCAGCAGGTACCGGACAGGGGGCATGGATGAGCAGTTCTTC; d_call: TRBD1; v_call: TRBV4-2; j_call: TRBJ2-1; clone_size: once
cdr3_aa: CSAPRDVGHEQFF; cdr3_nt: TGCAGTGCTCCCCGGGACGTCGGCCATGAGCAGTTCTTC; d_call: .; v_call: TRBV20-1; j_call: TRBJ2-1; clone_size: many
cdr3_aa: CASRATGVSGQPQHF; cdr3_nt: TGTGCCAGCAGAGCGACAGGGGTTTCAGGTCAGCCCCAGCATTTT; d_call: TRBD1; v_call: TRBV28; j_call: TRBJ1-5; clone_size: many
cdr3_aa: CASSFRRYQETQYF; cdr3_nt: TGTGCCAGCAGTTTCCGGCGGTACCAAGAGACCCAGTACTTC; d_call: .; v_call: TRBV6-2/TRBV6-3; j_call: TRBJ2-5; clone_size: few
cdr3_aa: CASSQGLERTEAFF; cdr3_nt: TGTGCCAGCAGCCAAGGACTTGAGAGAACTGAAGCTTTCTTT; d_call: .; v_call: TRBV3-1; j_call: TRBJ1-1; clone_size: .
cdr3_aa: CASSLAGNTIYF; cdr3_nt: TGTGCCAGCAGCTTAGCTGGAAACACCATATATTTT; d_call: .; v_call: TRBV7-9; j_call: TRBJ1-3; clone_size: many
cdr3_aa: CASMPSGGNTEAFF; cdr3_nt: TGCGCCAGCATGCCCTCCGGTGGCAACACTGAAGCTTTCTTT; d_call: .; v_call: TRBV5-1; j_call: TRBJ1-1; clone_size: few
cdr3_aa: CASSQEGSGNTIYF; cdr3_nt: TGTGCCAGCAGCCAAGAGGGGTCTGGAAACACCATATATTTT; d_call: .; v_call: TRBV4-2; j_call: TRBJ1-3; clone_size: .
cdr3_aa: CASAVQGGNNSPLHF; cdr3_nt: TGTGCCAGCGCAGTGCAGGGGGGGAATAATTCACCCCTCCACTTT; d_call: TRBD1; v_call: TRBV5-4; j_call: TRBJ1-6; clone_size: few
cdr3_aa: CASSPDMNDQPQHF; cdr3_nt: TGTGCCAGCAGTCCAGACATGAACGATCAGCCCCAGCATTTT; d_call: .; v_call: TRBV6-5; j_call: TRBJ1-5; clone_size: .
cdr3_aa: CALGGSSGYTF; cdr3_nt: TGTGCTTTAGGGGGGTCGAGTGGCTACACCTTC; d_call: .; v_call: TRBV30; j_call: TRBJ1-2; clone_size: .
cdr3_aa: CASAVWGKETQYF; cdr3_nt: TGTGCCAGCGCCGTCTGGGGAAAAGAGACCCAGTACTTC; d_call: .; v_call: TRBV6-5; j_call: TRBJ2-5; clone_size: .
cdr3_aa: CASSLPGFRRELFF; cdr3_nt: TGTGCCAGCAGTCTGCCGGGATTCAGGAGGGAGCTGTTTTTT; d_call: .; v_call: TRBV12-3/TRBV12-4; j_call: TRBJ2-2; clone_size: .
cdr3_aa: CSARGGTNEQYF; cdr3_nt: TGCAGTGCTAGAGGTGGGACAAACGAGCAGTACTTC; d_call: .; v_call: TRBV20-1; j_call: TRBJ2-7; clone_size: many
cdr3_aa: CASSFETSGSHEQYF; cdr3_nt: TGTGCCAGCAGCTTTGAGACTAGCGGGAGCCACGAGCAGTACTTC; d_call: TRBD2; v_call: TRBV7-9; j_call: TRBJ2-7; clone_size: .
cdr3_aa: CASRSGGTSTDTQYF; cdr3_nt: TGTGCCAGCAGATCGGGGGGGACTAGCACAGATACGCAGTATTTT; d_call: TRBD2; v_call: TRBV12-3/TRBV12-4; j_call: TRBJ2-3; clone_size: many
cdr3_aa: CATDSGANVLTF; cdr3_nt: TGTGCCACCGACTCTGGGGCCAACGTCCTGACTTTC; d_call: .; v_call: TRBV28; j_call: TRBJ2-6; clone_size: many
cdr3_aa: CASGQNSNQPQHF; cdr3_nt: TGTGCCAGCGGACAAAATAGCAATCAGCCCCAGCATTTT; d_call: .; v_call: TRBV21-1; j_call: TRBJ1-5; clone_size: .
cdr3_aa: CASSLGASGVSSYNEQFF; cdr3_nt: TGTGCCAGCAGCTTAGGGGCTAGCGGGGTGAGCTCCTACAATGAGCAGTTCTTC; d_call: TRBD2; v_call: TRBV7-8; j_call: TRBJ2-1; clone_size: many
cdr3_aa: CASSSRGPSGNTIYF; cdr3_nt: TGTGCCAGCAGTTCCCGGGGCCCCTCTGGAAACACCATATATTTT; d_call: .; v_call: TRBV27; j_call: TRBJ1-3; clone_size: .
cdr3_aa: CATSKGEINTGELFF; cdr3_nt: TGTGCCACCAGTAAGGGGGAAATTAACACCGGGGAGCTGTTTTTT; d_call: .; v_call: TRBV24-1; j_call: TRBJ2-2; clone_size: .
cdr3_aa: CASSLGRGDTQYF; cdr3_nt: TGCGCCAGCAGCTTGGGCCGGGGCGATACGCAGTATTTT; d_call: .; v_call: TRBV5-1; j_call: TRBJ2-3; clone_size: many
cdr3_aa: CASMVLGRKLFF; cdr3_nt: TGTGCCAGCATGGTTTTGGGGAGAAAACTGTTTTTT; d_call: .; v_call: TRBV12-3/TRBV12-4; j_call: TRBJ1-4; clone_size: many
cdr3_aa: CASSSDRGLDYGYTF; cdr3_nt: TGCGCCAGCAGCTCGGACAGGGGGTTAGACTATGGCTACACCTTC; d_call: TRBD1; v_call: TRBV5-1; j_call: TRBJ1-2; clone_size: many
cdr3_aa: CASSRIDGAGGNNEQYF; cdr3_nt: TGTGCCAGCAGTCGTATAGACGGAGCGGGGGGAAACAATGAGCAGTACTTC; d_call: TRBD2; v_call: TRBV7-2; j_call: TRBJ2-7; clone_size: .
cdr3_aa: CSALGQGDYNSPLHF; cdr3_nt: TGCAGTGCCTTGGGACAGGGAGACTATAATTCACCCCTCCACTTT; d_call: TRBD1; v_call: TRBV20-1; j_call: TRBJ1-6; clone_size: many
cdr3_aa: CSARPRGGHSPLHF; cdr3_nt: TGCAGTGCTAGACCCCGGGGGGGACATTCACCCCTCCACTTT; d_call: .; v_call: TRBV20-1; j_call: TRBJ1-6; clone_size: many
cdr3_aa: CASSPGDRGRGVYGYTF; cdr3_nt: TGTGCCAGCAGCCCCGGGGACAGGGGGCGCGGAGTCTATGGCTACACCTTC; d_call: TRBD1; v_call: TRBV5-5; j_call: TRBJ1-2; clone_size: .
cdr3_aa: CASRADGTGSYEQYF; cdr3_nt: TGTGCCAGCAGGGCGGACGGGACTGGGTCGTACGAGCAGTACTTC; d_call: .; v_call: TRBV27; j_call: TRBJ2-7; clone_size: .
cdr3_aa: CSARVGDVYGYTF; cdr3_nt: TGCAGTGCTAGAGTGGGGGACGTATATGGCTACACCTTC; d_call: .; v_call: TRBV20-1; j_call: TRBJ1-2; clone_size: many
cdr3_aa: CASGLNSGATQYF; cdr3_nt: TGTGCTAGTGGTTTGAACTCCGGAGCTACCCAGTACTTC; d_call: .; v_call: TRBV12-5; j_call: TRBJ2-7; clone_size: many
cdr3_aa: CASSLFRRTDTQYF; cdr3_nt: TGTGCCAGCAGCTTGTTTCGGCGAACAGATACGCAGTATTTT; d_call: .; v_call: TRBV7-2; j_call: TRBJ2-3; clone_size: .
cdr3_aa: CASTQGQHTGELFF; cdr3_nt: TGTGCCAGCACACAGGGGCAGCACACCGGGGAGCTGTTTTTT; d_call: TRBD1; v_call: TRBV6-5; j_call: TRBJ2-2; clone_size: few
cdr3_aa: CASNYLGGETQYF; cdr3_nt: TGTGCCAGCAACTACCTGGGCGGGGAGACCCAGTACTTC; d_call: .; v_call: TRBV3-1; j_call: TRBJ2-5; clone_size: once
cdr3_aa: CASSLERGGTGELFF; cdr3_nt: TGTGCCAGCAGCCTCGAGCGGGGGGGCACCGGGGAGCTGTTTTTT; d_call: TRBD2; v_call: TRBV7-3; j_call: TRBJ2-2; clone_size: few